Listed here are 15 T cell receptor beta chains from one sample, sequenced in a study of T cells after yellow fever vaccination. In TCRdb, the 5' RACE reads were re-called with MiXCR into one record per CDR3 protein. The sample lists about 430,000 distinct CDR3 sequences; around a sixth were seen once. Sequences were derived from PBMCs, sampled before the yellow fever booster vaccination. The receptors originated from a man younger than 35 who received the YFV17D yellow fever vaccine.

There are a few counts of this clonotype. The DNA of the CDR3 is TGTGCCAGCAGACGACGGACAGGTAGCTACAATGAGCAGTTCTTC. Its protein product is CASRRRTGSYNEQFF. V and J are TRBV6-1 and TRBJ2-1, with 7 bases that match TRBD1. CDR3 length: 15 amino acids. The germline V gene encodes CDR1 MNHNS and CDR2 SASEGT. V shed 6 bases and J 3 bases; nucleotides not matched to a gene: 8.

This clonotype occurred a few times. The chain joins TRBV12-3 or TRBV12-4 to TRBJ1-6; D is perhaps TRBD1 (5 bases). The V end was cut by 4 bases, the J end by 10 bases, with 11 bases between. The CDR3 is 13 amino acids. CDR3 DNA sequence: TGTGCCAGCAGTTCGTCAGGGTACTCACCCCTCCACTTT. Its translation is CASSSSGYSPLHF.

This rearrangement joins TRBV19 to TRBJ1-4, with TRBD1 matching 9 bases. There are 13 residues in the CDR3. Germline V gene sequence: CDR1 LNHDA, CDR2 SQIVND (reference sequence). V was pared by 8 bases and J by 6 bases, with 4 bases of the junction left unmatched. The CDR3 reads CASGTGIDEKLFF. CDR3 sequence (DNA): TGTGCCAGTGGGACAGGGATAGATGAAAAACTGTTTTTT.

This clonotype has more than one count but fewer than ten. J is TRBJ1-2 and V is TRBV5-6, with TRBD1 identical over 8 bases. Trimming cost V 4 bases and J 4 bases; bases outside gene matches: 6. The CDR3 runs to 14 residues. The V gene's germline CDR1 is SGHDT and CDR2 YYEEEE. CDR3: CASSARTGSYGYTF. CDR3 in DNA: TGTGCCAGCAGCGCGAGGACAGGGAGCTATGGCTACACCTTC.

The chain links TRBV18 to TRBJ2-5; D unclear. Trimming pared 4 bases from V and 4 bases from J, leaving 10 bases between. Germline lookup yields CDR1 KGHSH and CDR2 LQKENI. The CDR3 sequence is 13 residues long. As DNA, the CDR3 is TGTGCCAGCTCACTTTCAGAAGGAGAGACCCAGTACTTC. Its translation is CASSLSEGETQYF. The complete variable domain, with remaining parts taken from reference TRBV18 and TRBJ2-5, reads NAGVMQNPRHLVRRRGQEARLRCSPMKGHSHVYWYRQLPEEGLKFMVYLQKENIIDESGMPKERFSAEFPKEGPSILRIQQVVRGDSAAYFCASSLSEGETQYFGPGTRLLVL.

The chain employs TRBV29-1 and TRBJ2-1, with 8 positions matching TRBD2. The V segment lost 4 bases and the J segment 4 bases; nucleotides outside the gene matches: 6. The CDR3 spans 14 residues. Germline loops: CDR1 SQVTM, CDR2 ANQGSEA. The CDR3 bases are TGCAGCGTTGGTCGGGGGGGGCCATACAATGAGCAGTTCTTC. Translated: CSVGRGGPYNEQFF.

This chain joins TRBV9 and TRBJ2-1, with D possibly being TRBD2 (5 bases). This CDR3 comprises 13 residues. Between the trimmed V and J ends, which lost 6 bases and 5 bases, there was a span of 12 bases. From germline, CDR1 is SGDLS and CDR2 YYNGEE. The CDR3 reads CASTALAHNEQFF. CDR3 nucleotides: TGTGCCAGCACCGCTCTAGCCCACAATGAGCAGTTCTTC.

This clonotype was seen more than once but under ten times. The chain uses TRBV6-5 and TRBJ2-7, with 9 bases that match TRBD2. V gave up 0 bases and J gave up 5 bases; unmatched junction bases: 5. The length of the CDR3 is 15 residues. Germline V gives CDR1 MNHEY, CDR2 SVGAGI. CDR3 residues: CASSYSRGGAHEQYV. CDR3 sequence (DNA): TGTGCCAGCAGTTACTCACGCGGGGGGGCCCACGAGCAGTACGTC.

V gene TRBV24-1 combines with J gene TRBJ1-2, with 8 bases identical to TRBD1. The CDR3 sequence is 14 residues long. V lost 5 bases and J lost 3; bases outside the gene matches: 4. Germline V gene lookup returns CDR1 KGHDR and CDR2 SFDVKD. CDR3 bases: TGTGCCACCAGTGGAACAGGGGGGGACTATGGCTACACCTTC. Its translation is CATSGTGGDYGYTF.

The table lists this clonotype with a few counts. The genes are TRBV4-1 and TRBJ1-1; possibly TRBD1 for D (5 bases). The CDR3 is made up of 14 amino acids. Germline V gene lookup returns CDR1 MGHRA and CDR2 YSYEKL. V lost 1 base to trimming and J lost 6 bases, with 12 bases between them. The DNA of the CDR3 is TGCGCCAGCAGCCAAGGGGCAGGGTGGGCTGAAGCTTTCTTT. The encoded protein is CASSQGAGWAEAFF.

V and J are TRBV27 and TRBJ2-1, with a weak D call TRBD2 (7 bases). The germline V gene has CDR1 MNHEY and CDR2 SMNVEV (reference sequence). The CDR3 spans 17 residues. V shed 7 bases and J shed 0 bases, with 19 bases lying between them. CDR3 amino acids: CASNLRFRGASYNEQFF. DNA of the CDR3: TGTGCCAGCAACCTACGCTTCCGGGGGGCCTCCTACAATGAGCAGTTCTTC.

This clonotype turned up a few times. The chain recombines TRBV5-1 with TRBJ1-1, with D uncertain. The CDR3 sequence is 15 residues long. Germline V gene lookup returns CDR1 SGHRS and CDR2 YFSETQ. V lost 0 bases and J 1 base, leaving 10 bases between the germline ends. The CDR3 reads CASSLEAAANTEAFF. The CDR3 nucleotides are TGCGCCAGCAGCTTGGAGGCGGCGGCGAACACTGAAGCTTTCTTT.

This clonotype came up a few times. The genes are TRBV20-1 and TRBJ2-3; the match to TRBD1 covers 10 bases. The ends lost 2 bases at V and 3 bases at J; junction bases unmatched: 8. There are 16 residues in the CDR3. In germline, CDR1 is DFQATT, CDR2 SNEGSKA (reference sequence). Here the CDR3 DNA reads TGCAGTGCTAGAAACCCGACAGGGGGCCGGACAGATACGCAGTATTTT. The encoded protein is CSARNPTGGRTDTQYF.

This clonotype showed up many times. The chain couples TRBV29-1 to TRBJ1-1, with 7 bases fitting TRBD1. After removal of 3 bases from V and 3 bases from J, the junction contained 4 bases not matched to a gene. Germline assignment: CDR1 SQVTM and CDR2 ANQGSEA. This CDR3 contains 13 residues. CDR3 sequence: CSVDTGEDTEAFF. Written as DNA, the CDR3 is TGCAGCGTTGATACAGGGGAGGACACTGAAGCTTTCTTT.

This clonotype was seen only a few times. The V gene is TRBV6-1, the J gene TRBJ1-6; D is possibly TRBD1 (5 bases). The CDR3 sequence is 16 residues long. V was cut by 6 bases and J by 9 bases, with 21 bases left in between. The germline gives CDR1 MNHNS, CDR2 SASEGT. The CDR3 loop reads CASSDHGGLWSSPLHF. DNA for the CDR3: TGTGCCAGCAGCGACCACGGGGGGTTGTGGAGTTCACCCCTCCACTTT.